Listed below are T cell receptor beta chains from one sample, sequenced in a study of T cell responses to AZD1222 COVID-19 vaccine. Produced via immunoSEQ multiplex PCR; TCRdb's table is partial and in-frame only. Of about 140,000 clones in the sample, around 90% were seen once. The sample consisted of peripheral blood, taken 28 days after the second AZD1222 dose. The source is an adult who received the AZD1222 COVID-19 vaccine. The CDR3 runs from the conserved cysteine through the conserved F or W. D genes are given only for firm matches. A row's size may be missing; if present it is once, few, many or a size class.

CDR3: CASSGTGLSYEQYF
DNA: TGTGCCAGTAGTGGGACAGGGTTGTCCTACGAGCAGTACTTC
V: TRBV19
size: .
D: TRBD1
J: TRBJ2-7

CDR3: CASSHYNDAGGRVSYEQYF
DNA: TGTGCCAGCAGTCATTATAACGACGCAGGGGGAAGAGTATCCTACGAGCAGTACTTC
V: TRBV27
size: .
D: TRBD1
J: TRBJ2-7

CDR3: CASSMGSITDTQYF
DNA: TGTGCCAGTAGTATGGGCAGCATCACAGATACGCAGTATTTT
V: TRBV19
size: .
D: .
J: TRBJ2-3

CDR3: CASRMTATNEKLFF
DNA: TGCGCCAGCAGGATGACAGCTACTAATGAAAAACTGTTTTTT
V: TRBV10-2
size: .
D: .
J: TRBJ1-4

CDR3: CASRGTGTAYGYTF
DNA: TGTGCCAGCAGGGGCACCGGGACAGCCTATGGCTACACCTTC
V: TRBV28
size: .
D: TRBD1
J: TRBJ1-2

CDR3: CASSPGGEDYNEQFF
DNA: TGTGCCAGCAGTCCCGGGGGGGAGGACTACAATGAGCAGTTCTTC
V: TRBV28
size: once
D: TRBD2
J: TRBJ2-1

CDR3: CASSFTGTGSGTEAFF
DNA: TGTGCCAGCAGCTTCACCGGGACAGGGTCCGGCACTGAAGCTTTCTTT
V: TRBV7-2
size: few
D: TRBD1
J: TRBJ1-1

CDR3: CASSPGDRTLYEQYF
DNA: TGTGCCAGCAGTCCCGGGGACCGGACTCTCTACGAGCAGTACTTC
V: TRBV27
size: .
D: .
J: TRBJ2-7

CDR3: CAIRGVTFSNEQFF
DNA: TGTGCCATCAGAGGGGTGACATTCTCCAATGAGCAGTTCTTC
V: TRBV10-3
size: .
D: .
J: TRBJ2-1

CDR3: CASSPGTGNTGELFF
DNA: TGTGCCAGCTCCCCCGGGACGGGGAACACCGGGGAGCTGTTTTTT
V: TRBV18
size: .
D: .
J: TRBJ2-2

CDR3: CASSDLSSGANVLTF
DNA: TGCGCCAGCAGTGATCTCAGCTCTGGGGCCAACGTCCTGACTTTC
V: TRBV10-1
size: once
D: .
J: TRBJ2-6

CDR3: CATSRDRGLYEQYF
DNA: TGTGCCACCAGCAGGGACAGGGGTCTCTACGAGCAGTACTTC
V: TRBV15
size: .
D: TRBD1
J: TRBJ2-7

CDR3: CATREPSSGNTIYF
DNA: TGTGCCACCCGGGAGCCCAGCTCTGGAAACACCATATATTTT
V: TRBV19
size: .
D: .
J: TRBJ1-3

CDR3: CATRFSGGPGELFF
DNA: TGTGCCACCAGGTTCTCAGGGGGCCCCGGGGAGCTGTTTTTT
V: TRBV6-5
size: .
D: TRBD1
J: TRBJ2-2

CDR3: CASSYSTRGFGELFF
DNA: TGTGCCAGCAGTTACTCGACCCGTGGGTTCGGGGAGCTGTTTTTT
V: TRBV6-5
size: .
D: .
J: TRBJ2-2

CDR3: CASSSQPRSNQPQHF
DNA: TGTGCCAGCAGTTCTCAACCCCGGAGCAATCAGCCCCAGCATTTT
V: TRBV28
size: few
D: .
J: TRBJ1-5

CDR3: CASSYNTQGTLYTEAFF
DNA: TGTGCCAGCAGTTACAATACCCAGGGGACACTATACACTGAAGCTTTCTTT
V: TRBV6-2/TRBV6-3
size: .
D: .
J: TRBJ1-1

CDR3: CASDRGQNSPLHF
DNA: TGTGCCTCGGACAGGGGGCAAAATTCACCCCTCCACTTT
V: TRBV30
size: .
D: TRBD1
J: TRBJ1-6

CDR3: CASSPQGQGRYGYTF
DNA: TGTGCCAGCAGTCCCCAAGGACAGGGGAGGTATGGCTACACCTTC
V: TRBV28
size: .
D: TRBD1
J: TRBJ1-2

CDR3: CASSVGPSGFTDTQYF
DNA: TGTGCCAGCAGCGTAGGTCCTAGCGGTTTCACAGATACGCAGTATTTT
V: TRBV9
size: once
D: TRBD2
J: TRBJ2-3

CDR3: CASSRGDNYGYTF
DNA: TGTGCCAGCAGTAGGGGGGATAACTATGGCTACACCTTC
V: TRBV25-1
size: .
D: .
J: TRBJ1-2

CDR3: CASSPRTGLYEQYF
DNA: TGTGCCAGCAGCCCTAGGACAGGGCTCTACGAGCAGTACTTC
V: TRBV27
size: .
D: TRBD1
J: TRBJ2-7

CDR3: CASSATGNGYTF
DNA: TGTGCCAGCAGCGCGACAGGGAATGGCTACACCTTC
V: TRBV7-9
size: .
D: TRBD1
J: TRBJ1-2

CDR3: CASSLGRGGGSPLHF
DNA: TGCGCCAGCAGCTTGGGCCGGGGCGGAGGTTCACCCCTCCACTTT
V: TRBV5-1
size: once
D: .
J: TRBJ1-6

CDR3: CASSPLGEGGGSYEQYF
DNA: TGTGCCAGCAGCCCCTTGGGAGAGGGGGGCGGTTCCTACGAGCAGTACTTC
V: TRBV3-1/TRBV3-2
size: few
D: .
J: TRBJ2-7

CDR3: CASSPVGLAASYEQYF
DNA: TGTGCCAGCTCACCAGTTGGACTAGCGGCCTCCTACGAGCAGTACTTC
V: TRBV18
size: .
D: TRBD2
J: TRBJ2-7

CDR3: CASMGPRREDTIYF
DNA: TGTGCCAGTATGGGCCCCCGGAGGGAGGACACCATATATTTT
V: TRBV19
size: .
D: .
J: TRBJ1-3

CDR3: CASSLGGRGPDTQYF
DNA: TGCGCCAGCAGCTTGGGGGGCAGGGGGCCAGATACGCAGTATTTT
V: TRBV5-1
size: .
D: TRBD1
J: TRBJ2-3

CDR3: CASSYNREHNSPLHF
DNA: TGTGCCAGCAGCTACAACCGGGAACATAATTCACCCCTCCACTTT
V: TRBV11-2
size: .
D: .
J: TRBJ1-6

CDR3: CATGELGEQYF
DNA: TGTGCCACCGGAGAGCTGGGCGAGCAGTACTTC
V: TRBV24-1
size: once
D: .
J: TRBJ2-7

CDR3: CASGKTGMNTIYF
DNA: TGTGCCAGCGGGAAGACAGGGATGAACACCATATATTTT
V: TRBV28
size: .
D: TRBD1
J: TRBJ1-3

CDR3: CASSLAGTIQETQYF
DNA: TGTGCCAGCAGCTTAGCCGGGACTATCCAAGAGACCCAGTACTTC
V: TRBV7-2
size: .
D: TRBD2
J: TRBJ2-5

CDR3: CASTQGYSNQPQHF
DNA: TGTGCCAGCACCCAGGGATATAGCAATCAGCCCCAGCATTTT
V: TRBV3-1/TRBV3-2
size: .
D: .
J: TRBJ1-5

CDR3: CASSFRGQGYEQYF
DNA: TGTGCCAGCAGTTTCAGGGGGCAGGGGTACGAGCAGTACTTC
V: TRBV27
size: .
D: TRBD1
J: TRBJ2-7

CDR3: CASSYHSAPNYGYTF
DNA: TGTGCCAGCAGTTATCACAGCGCCCCTAACTATGGCTACACCTTC
V: TRBV28
size: once
D: .
J: TRBJ1-2

CDR3: CASWVGANTGELFF
DNA: TGTGCCAGCTGGGTAGGGGCGAACACCGGGGAGCTGTTTTTT
V: TRBV18
size: .
D: .
J: TRBJ2-2

CDR3: CASSPGGYGNNQPQHF
DNA: TGCGCCAGCAGCCCCGGGGGTTATGGGAACAATCAGCCCCAGCATTTT
V: TRBV5-1
size: .
D: .
J: TRBJ1-5

CDR3: CASSTKTGPTEAFF
DNA: TGTGCCAGCAGCACCAAGACAGGGCCCACTGAAGCTTTCTTT
V: TRBV28
size: .
D: TRBD1
J: TRBJ1-1

CDR3: CAIQTAAGLQSGELFF
DNA: TGTGCCATTCAAACCGCGGCGGGGCTCCAGTCCGGGGAGCTGTTTTTT
V: TRBV5-4
size: .
D: .
J: TRBJ2-2

CDR3: CASNSGPTYEQYF
DNA: TGTGCCAGCAACAGCGGTCCTACCTACGAGCAGTACTTC
V: TRBV28
size: .
D: .
J: TRBJ2-7

CDR3: CASSATGTNNEQFF
DNA: TGCGCCAGCAGCGCTACCGGGACAAACAATGAGCAGTTCTTC
V: TRBV5-1
size: few
D: .
J: TRBJ2-1

CDR3: CASSLARASRNEQFF
DNA: TGTGCCAGCAGCTTAGCGCGAGCCTCGCGCAATGAGCAGTTCTTC
V: TRBV7-2
size: .
D: .
J: TRBJ2-1

CDR3: CASSEGFMSPGNTIYF
DNA: TGTGCCAGCAGTGAGGGGTTCATGTCCCCTGGAAACACCATATATTTT
V: TRBV6-1
size: .
D: .
J: TRBJ1-3

CDR3: CASSIEPGPAYEQYF
DNA: TGTGCCAGTAGTATAGAGCCGGGACCGGCCTACGAGCAGTACTTC
V: TRBV19
size: .
D: .
J: TRBJ2-7

CDR3: CASAKTTGGDANTEAFF
DNA: TGTGCCAGCGCGAAAACGACAGGGGGGGACGCGAACACTGAAGCTTTCTTT
V: TRBV18
size: .
D: TRBD1
J: TRBJ1-1

CDR3: CASSQEARFDGYTF
DNA: TGTGCCAGCAGCCAGGAGGCTAGATTTGATGGCTACACCTTC
V: TRBV3-1/TRBV3-2
size: few
D: .
J: TRBJ1-2

CDR3: CASSQDSGYLGGYTF
DNA: TGTGCCAGCAGCCAAGATTCAGGGTATTTGGGCGGCTACACCTTC
V: TRBV14
size: .
D: .
J: TRBJ1-2